The clone carrying this TCR beta chain was counted a few times. The data belong to a study of blood T cell repertoires in COVID-19. Study in general: The United States, Italy and Spain were the sources of the acute and convalescent COVID-19 samples. PBMCs, B-cell-depleted T cells, or T cells provided the cDNA or gDNA that made up the material.

Under the authors' procedure: Reference gene primer amplification gave estimated nucleated cell counts. TCRdb keeps only in-frame clones here, not all; method: immunoSEQ multiplex PCR. The V and J calls and clone size are taken from that table; D and trimming were inferred from the DNA. Among about 150,000 clones, 88% were seen once, and the ten largest hold around 2.1%. Germline-derived CDR1 and CDR2 are SGHNT and YYREEE (reference sequence). CDR3 size: 16 residues. Losses at the gene ends were 4 bases for V and 0 bases for J; bases not matched to a gene: 9. This chain links TRBV5-4 with TRBJ2-7; 8 nucleotides align to TRBD2. The material sequenced was peripheral blood. This TCR came from a man between 45 and 60 years old who had recovered from COVID-19. The CDR3 sequence is CASSTTGLVFSYEQYF. The CDR3 DNA is TGTGCCAGCAGCACTACGGGACTAGTCTTCTCCTACGAGCAGTACTTC.